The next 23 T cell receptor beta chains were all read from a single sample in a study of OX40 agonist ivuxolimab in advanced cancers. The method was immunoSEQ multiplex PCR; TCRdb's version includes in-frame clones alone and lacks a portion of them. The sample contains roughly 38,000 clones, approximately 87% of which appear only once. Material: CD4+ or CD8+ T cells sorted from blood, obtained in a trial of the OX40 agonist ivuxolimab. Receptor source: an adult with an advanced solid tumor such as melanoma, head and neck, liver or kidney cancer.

The CDR3, as DNA: TGTGCCAGCAGTTTAGGGACAGGCAATTACAATGAGCAGTTCTTC. Amino acid sequence: CASSLGTGNYNEQFF. The chain links TRBV28 to TRBJ2-1; 8 bases are a match to TRBD1. The ends lost 2 bases at V and 4 bases at J; junction bases unmatched: 4. Germline assignment: CDR1 MDHEN and CDR2 SYDVKM. This CDR3 is 15 amino acids long.

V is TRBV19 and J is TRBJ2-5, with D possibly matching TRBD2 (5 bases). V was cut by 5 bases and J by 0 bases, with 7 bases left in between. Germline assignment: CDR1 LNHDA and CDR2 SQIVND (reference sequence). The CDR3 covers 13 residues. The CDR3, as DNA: TGTGCCAGTAGTCAGGAGGACCAAGAGACCCAGTACTTC. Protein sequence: CASSQEDQETQYF.

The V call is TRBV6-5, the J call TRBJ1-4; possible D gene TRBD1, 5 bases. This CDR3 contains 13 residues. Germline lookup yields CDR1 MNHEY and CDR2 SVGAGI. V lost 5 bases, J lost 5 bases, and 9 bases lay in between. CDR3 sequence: CASSRQPNEKLFF. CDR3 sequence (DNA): TGTGCCAGCAGTCGACAGCCGAATGAAAAACTGTTTTTT.

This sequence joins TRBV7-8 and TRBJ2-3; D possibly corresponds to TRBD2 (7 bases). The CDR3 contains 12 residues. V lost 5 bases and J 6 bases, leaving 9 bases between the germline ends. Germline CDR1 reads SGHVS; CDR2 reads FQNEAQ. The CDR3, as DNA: TGTGCCAGCAGCCGGGGGGCGGATACGCAGTATTTT. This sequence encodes CASSRGADTQYF.

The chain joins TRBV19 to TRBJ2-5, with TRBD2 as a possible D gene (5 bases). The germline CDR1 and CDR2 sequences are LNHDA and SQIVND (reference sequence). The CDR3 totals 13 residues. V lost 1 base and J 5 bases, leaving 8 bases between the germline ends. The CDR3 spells CASSIGERETQYF. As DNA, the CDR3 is TGTGCCAGTAGTATAGGGGAGAGGGAGACCCAGTACTTC.

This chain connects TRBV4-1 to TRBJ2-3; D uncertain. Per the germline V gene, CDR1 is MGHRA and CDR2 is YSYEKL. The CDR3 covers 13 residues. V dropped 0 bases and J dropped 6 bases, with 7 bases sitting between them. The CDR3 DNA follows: TGCGCCAGCAGCCAAGATACAGCGGATACGCAGTATTTT. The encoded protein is CASSQDTADTQYF.

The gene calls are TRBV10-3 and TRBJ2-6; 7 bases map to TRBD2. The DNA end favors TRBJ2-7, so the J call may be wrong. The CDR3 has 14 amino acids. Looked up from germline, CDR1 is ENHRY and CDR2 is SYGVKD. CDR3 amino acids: CAISREATSYEQYF. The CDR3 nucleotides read TGTGCCATCAGTCGGGAGGCCACCTCCTACGAGCAGTACTTC.

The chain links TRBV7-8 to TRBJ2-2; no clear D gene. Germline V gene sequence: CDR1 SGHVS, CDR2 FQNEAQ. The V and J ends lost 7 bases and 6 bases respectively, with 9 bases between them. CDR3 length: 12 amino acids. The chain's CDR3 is CASKDTPGELFF. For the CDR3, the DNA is TGTGCCAGCAAGGATACTCCCGGGGAGCTGTTTTTT.

The CDR3 here is CASSPGGGAYEQYF. In nucleotides, the CDR3 is TGTGCCAGCAGTCCCGGCGGGGGGGCATACGAGCAGTACTTC. The chain is built from TRBV5-4 and TRBJ2-7; 9 bases line up with TRBD2. The germline gives CDR1 SGHNT, CDR2 YYREEE (reference sequence). This CDR3 spans 14 amino acids. J lost 4 bases, V lost 5 bases, and 7 bases had no gene match.

CDR3 loop: CASRAGTGSTGELFF. In DNA form, the CDR3 reads TGTGCCAGCAGGGCCGGGACAGGGAGTACCGGGGAGCTGTTTTTT. This chain connects TRBV7-8 to TRBJ2-2; 9 bases fit TRBD1. The CDR3 sequence is 15 residues long. V lost 6 bases to trimming and J lost 5 bases; unmatched junction nucleotides: 7. Germline V gene sequence: CDR1 SGHVS, CDR2 FQNEAQ.

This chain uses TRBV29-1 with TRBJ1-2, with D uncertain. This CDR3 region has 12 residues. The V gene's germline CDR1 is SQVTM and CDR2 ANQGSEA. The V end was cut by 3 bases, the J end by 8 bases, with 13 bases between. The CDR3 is CSVDVRVGGYTF. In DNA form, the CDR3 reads TGCAGCGTTGATGTACGAGTGGGCGGCTACACCTTC.

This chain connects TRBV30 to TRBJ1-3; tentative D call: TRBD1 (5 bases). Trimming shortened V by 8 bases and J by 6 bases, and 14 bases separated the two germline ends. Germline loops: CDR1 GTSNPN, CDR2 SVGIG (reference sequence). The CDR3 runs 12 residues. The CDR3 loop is CAAGQGENTIYF. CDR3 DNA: TGTGCCGCCGGGCAGGGTGAAAACACCATATATTTT.

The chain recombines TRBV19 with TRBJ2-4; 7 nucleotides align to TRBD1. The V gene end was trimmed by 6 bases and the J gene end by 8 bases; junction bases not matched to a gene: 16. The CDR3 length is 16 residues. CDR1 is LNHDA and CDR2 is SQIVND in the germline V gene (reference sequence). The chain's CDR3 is CASRQLDRATWDIQYF. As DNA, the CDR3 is TGTGCCAGTAGACAGCTCGACAGGGCCACTTGGGACATTCAGTACTTC.

The CDR3 bases are TGTGCCAGCAGTTCCCACAGGGGCGCAAACACTGAAGCTTTCTTT. Translating gives CASSSHRGANTEAFF. V usage is TRBV28 and J usage is TRBJ1-1; 7 bases map to TRBD1. V shed 4 bases and J 2 bases; nucleotides not matched to a gene: 7. This CDR3 has 15 residues. Germline-derived CDR1 and CDR2 are MDHEN and SYDVKM.

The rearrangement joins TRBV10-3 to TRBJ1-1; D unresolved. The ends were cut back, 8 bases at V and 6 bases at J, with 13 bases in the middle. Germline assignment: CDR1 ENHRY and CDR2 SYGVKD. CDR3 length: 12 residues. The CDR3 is CAIQGVRAEAFF. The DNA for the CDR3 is TGTGCCATCCAAGGAGTTCGAGCTGAAGCTTTCTTT.

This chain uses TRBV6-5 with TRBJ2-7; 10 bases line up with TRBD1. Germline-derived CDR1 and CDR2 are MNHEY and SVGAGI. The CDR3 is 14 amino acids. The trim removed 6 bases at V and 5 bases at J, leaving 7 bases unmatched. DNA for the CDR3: TGTGCCAGCAGGCGGGACAGGGGCGGGGACGAGCAGTACTTC. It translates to CASRRDRGGDEQYF.

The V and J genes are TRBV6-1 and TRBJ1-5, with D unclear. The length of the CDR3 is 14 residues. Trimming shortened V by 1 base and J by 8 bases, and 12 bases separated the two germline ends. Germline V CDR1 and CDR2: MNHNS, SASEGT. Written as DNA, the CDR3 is TGTGCCAGCAGTGAAGATGTGCGGGGTAAGCCCCAGCATTTT. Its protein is CASSEDVRGKPQHF.

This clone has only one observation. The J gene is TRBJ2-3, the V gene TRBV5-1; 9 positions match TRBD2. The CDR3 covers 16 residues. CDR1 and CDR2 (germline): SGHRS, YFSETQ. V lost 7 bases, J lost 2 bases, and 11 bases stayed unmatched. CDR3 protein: CASRTGASGVTDTQYF. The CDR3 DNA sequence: TGCGCCAGCCGTACTGGGGCTAGCGGGGTCACAGATACGCAGTATTTT.

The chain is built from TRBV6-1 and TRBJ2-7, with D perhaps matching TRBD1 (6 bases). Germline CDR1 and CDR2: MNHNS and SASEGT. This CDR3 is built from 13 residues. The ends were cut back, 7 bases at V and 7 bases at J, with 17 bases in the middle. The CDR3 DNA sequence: TGTGCCAGCACCACCCCAGGGGCTGGGGAGCAGTACTTC. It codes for CASTTPGAGEQYF.

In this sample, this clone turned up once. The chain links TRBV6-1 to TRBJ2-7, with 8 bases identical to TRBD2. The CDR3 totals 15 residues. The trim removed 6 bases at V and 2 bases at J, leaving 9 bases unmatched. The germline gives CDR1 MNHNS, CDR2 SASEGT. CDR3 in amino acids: CASRTLPGGTYEQYF. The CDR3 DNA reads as TGTGCCAGCAGGACCCTCCCGGGGGGGACCTACGAGCAGTACTTC.

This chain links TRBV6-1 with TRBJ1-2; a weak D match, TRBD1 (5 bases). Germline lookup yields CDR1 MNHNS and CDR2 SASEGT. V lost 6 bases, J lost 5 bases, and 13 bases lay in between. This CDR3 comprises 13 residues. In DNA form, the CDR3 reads TGTGCCAGCAGACGGGACTTAGGGTATGGCTACACCTTC. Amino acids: CASRRDLGYGYTF.

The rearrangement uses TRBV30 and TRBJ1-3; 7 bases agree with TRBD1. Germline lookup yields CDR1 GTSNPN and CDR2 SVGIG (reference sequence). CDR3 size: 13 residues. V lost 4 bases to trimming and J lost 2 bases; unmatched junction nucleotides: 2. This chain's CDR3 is CAWNQGAGNTIYF. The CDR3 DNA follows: TGTGCCTGGAACCAGGGGGCTGGAAACACCATATATTTT.

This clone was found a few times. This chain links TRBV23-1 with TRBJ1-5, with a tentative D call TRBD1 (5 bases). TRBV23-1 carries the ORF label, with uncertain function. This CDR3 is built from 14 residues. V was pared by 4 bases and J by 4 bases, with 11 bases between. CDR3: CASSLTGPNQPQHF. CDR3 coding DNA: TGCGCCAGCAGTCTAACAGGTCCTAATCAGCCCCAGCATTTT.